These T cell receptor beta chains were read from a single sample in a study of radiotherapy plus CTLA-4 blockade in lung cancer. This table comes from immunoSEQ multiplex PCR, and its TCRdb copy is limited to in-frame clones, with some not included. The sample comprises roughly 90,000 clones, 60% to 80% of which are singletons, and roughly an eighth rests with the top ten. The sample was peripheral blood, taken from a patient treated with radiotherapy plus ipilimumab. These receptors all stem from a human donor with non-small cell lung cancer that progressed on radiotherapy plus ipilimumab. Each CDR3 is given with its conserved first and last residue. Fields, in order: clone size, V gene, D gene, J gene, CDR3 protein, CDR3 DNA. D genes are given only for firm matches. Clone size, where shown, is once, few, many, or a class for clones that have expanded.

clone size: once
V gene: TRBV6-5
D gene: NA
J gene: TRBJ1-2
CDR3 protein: CASSSRGAPINYGYTF
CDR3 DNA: TGTGCCAGCAGTTCTCGGGGGGCGCCCATAAACTATGGCTACACCTTC

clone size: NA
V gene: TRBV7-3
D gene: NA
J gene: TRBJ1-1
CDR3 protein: CASSLRRDTEAFF
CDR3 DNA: TGTGCCAGCTCCTTGAGGAGGGACACTGAAGCTTTCTTT

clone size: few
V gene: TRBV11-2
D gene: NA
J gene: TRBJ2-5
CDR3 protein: CASSAGQLPETQYF
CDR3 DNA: TGTGCCAGCAGCGCGGGACAGCTGCCAGAGACCCAGTACTTC

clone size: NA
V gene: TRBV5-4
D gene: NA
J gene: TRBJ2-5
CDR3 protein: CASSFGGAETQYF
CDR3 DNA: TGTGCCAGCAGCTTCGGGGGCGCAGAGACCCAGTACTTC

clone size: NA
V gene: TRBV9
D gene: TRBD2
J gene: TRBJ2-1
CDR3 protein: CASSVSGSGSLYNEQFF
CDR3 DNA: TGTGCCAGCAGCGTAAGCGGAAGCGGGAGCCTCTACAATGAGCAGTTCTTC

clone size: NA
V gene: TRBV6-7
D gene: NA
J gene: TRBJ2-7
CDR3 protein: CASSYSQGLTSYEQYF
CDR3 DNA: TGTGCCAGCAGTTACTCGCAGGGGTTAACTTCCTACGAGCAGTACTTC

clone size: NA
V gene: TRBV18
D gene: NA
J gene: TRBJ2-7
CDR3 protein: CASSPPSRPSYEQYF
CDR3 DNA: TGTGCCAGCTCACCACCGAGCAGGCCATCCTACGAGCAGTACTTC

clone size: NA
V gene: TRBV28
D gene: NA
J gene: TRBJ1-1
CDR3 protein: CASSLAGTGFEAFF
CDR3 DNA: TGTGCCAGCAGTTTGGCGGGGACTGGCTTTGAAGCTTTCTTT

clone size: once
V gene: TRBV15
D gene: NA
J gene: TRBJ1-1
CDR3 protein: CATSRGDGMNTEAFF
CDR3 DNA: TGTGCCACCAGCAGGGGAGACGGGATGAACACTGAAGCTTTCTTT

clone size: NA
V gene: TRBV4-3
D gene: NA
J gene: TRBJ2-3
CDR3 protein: CASSQGLTDTQYF
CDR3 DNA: TGCGCCAGCAGCCAAGGGCTGACAGATACGCAGTATTTT

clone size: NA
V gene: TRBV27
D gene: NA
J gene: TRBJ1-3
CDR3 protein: CASRPGASGNTIYF
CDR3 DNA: TGTGCCAGCCGCCCCGGGGCGTCTGGAAACACCATATATTTT

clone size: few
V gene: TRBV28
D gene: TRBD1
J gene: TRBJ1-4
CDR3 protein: CASSLDRGSEKLFF
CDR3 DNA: TGTGCCAGCAGCTTAGACAGGGGTAGTGAAAAACTGTTTTTT

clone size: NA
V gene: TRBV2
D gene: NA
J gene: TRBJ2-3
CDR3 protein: CASSEESTDTQYF
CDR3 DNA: TGTGCCAGCAGTGAAGAAAGCACAGATACGCAGTATTTT

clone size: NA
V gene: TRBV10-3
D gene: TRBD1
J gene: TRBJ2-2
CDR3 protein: CAIRGTGEAGELFF
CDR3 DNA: TGTGCCATCAGGGGGACAGGGGAGGCCGGGGAGCTGTTTTTT

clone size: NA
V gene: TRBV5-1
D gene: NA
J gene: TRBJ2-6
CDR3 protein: CASSPLPDSASGANVLTF
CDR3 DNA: TGCGCCAGCAGCCCTCTCCCGGACAGCGCCTCTGGGGCCAACGTCCTGACTTTC

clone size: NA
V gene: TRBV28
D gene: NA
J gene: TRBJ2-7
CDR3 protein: CASNGPRFPKGSYEQYF
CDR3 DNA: TGTGCCAGCAACGGCCCCCGGTTTCCTAAGGGTTCCTACGAGCAGTACTTC

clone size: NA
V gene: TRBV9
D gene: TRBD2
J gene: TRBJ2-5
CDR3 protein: CASSVALAGTTQETQYF
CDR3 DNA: TGTGCCAGCAGCGTAGCGTTAGCGGGGACTACCCAAGAGACCCAGTACTTC

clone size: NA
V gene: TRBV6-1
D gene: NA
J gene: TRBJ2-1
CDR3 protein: CASSEAPGPPYNEQFF
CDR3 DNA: TGTGCCAGCAGTGAAGCGCCAGGGCCCCCCTACAATGAGCAGTTCTTC

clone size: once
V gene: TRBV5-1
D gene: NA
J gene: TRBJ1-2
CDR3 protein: CASSLGSSGNYGYTF
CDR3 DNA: TGCGCCAGCAGCTTGGGGAGTTCGGGGAACTATGGCTACACCTTC

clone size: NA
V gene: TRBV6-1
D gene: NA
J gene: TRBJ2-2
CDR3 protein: CASKGPANTGELFF
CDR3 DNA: TGTGCCAGCAAAGGGCCGGCGAACACCGGGGAGCTGTTTTTT

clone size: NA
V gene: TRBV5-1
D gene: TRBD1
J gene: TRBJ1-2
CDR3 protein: CASSVTLTGNYGYTF
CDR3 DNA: TGCGCCAGCAGCGTAACCCTGACAGGGAACTATGGCTACACCTTC

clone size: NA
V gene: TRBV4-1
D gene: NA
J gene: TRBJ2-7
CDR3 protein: CASSQSLSGTSYEQYF
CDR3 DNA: TGCGCCAGCAGCCAGAGCCTCTCGGGCACCTCCTACGAGCAGTACTTC

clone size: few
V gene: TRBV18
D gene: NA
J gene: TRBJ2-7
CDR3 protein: CASSRRGGQAGEQYF
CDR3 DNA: TGTGCCAGCTCAAGGCGTGGCGGACAAGCGGGCGAGCAGTACTTC

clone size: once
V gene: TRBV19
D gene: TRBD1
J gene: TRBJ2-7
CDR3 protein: CASAPRQGSYEQYF
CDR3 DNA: TGTGCCAGCGCACCCCGACAGGGGTCCTACGAGCAGTACTTC

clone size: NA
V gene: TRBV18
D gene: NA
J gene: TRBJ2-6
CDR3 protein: CASSPEISGANVLTF
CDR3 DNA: TGTGCCAGCTCACCAGAGATCTCTGGGGCCAACGTCCTGACTTTC

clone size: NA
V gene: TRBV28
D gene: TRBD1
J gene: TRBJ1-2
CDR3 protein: CATELTGYGYTF
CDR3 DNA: TGTGCCACAGAACTGACAGGGTATGGCTACACCTTC

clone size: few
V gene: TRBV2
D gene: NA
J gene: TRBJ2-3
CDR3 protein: CASGPSGDTQYF
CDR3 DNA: TGTGCCAGCGGACCGTCGGGAGATACGCAGTATTTT

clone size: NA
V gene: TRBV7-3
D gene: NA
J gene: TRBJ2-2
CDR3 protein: CASSLIGGAGGTGELFF
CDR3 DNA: TGTGCCAGCAGCTTAATAGGGGGGGCCGGTGGCACCGGGGAGCTGTTTTTT

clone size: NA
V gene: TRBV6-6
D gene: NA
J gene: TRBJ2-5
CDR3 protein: CASSYRGEETQYF
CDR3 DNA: TGTGCCAGCAGTTACAGAGGGGAAGAGACCCAGTACTTC

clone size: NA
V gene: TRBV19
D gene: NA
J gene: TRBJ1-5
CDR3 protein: CASSSSGVLVQNQPQHF
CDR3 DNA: TGTGCCAGTAGTTCTTCAGGGGTTTTAGTGCAAAATCAGCCCCAGCATTTT

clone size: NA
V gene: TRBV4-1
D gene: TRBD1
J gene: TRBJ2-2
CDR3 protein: CASSQGQGLFGELFF
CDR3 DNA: TGCGCCAGCAGCCAAGGACAGGGGTTGTTTGGGGAGCTGTTTTTT

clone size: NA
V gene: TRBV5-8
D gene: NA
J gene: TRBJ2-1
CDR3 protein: CASSLDGVVPYNEQFF
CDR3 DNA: TGTGCCAGCAGCTTGGACGGGGTAGTACCCTACAATGAGCAGTTCTTC

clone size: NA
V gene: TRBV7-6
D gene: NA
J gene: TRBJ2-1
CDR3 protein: CASSLTLYNEQFF
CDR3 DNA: TGTGCCAGCAGCTTAACGCTCTACAATGAGCAGTTCTTC

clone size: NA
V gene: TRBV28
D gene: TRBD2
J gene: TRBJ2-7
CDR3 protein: CASKTPGLAGWEQYF
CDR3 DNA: TGTGCCAGCAAGACTCCGGGACTAGCGGGATGGGAGCAGTACTTC

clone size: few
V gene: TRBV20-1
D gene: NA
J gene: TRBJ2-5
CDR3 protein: CSAFLGTQYF
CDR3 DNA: TGCAGTGCGTTTTTGGGGACCCAGTACTTC

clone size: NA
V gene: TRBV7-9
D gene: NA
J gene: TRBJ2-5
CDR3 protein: CASSLASGQETQYF
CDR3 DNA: TGTGCCAGCAGCTTAGCCTCAGGCCAAGAGACCCAGTACTTC

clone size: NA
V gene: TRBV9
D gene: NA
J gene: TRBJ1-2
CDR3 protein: CASSVVGTGPIYGYTF
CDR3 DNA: TGTGCCAGCAGCGTAGTAGGGACGGGGCCCATCTATGGCTACACCTTC

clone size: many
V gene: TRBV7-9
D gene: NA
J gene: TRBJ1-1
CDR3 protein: CASSLAFTTDNTEAFF
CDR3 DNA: TGTGCCAGCAGCTTAGCGTTTACGACAGACAACACTGAAGCTTTCTTT

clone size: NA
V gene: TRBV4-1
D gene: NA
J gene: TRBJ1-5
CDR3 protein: CASGEGHRNQPQHF
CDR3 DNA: TGCGCCAGCGGAGAGGGACATCGGAATCAGCCCCAGCATTTT

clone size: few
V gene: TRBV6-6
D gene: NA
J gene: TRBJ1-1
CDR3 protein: CASSYSQANTEAFF
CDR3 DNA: TGTGCCAGCAGTTACTCGCAGGCAAACACTGAAGCTTTCTTT

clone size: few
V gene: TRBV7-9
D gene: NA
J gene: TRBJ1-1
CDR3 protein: CASSLGRTNDEAFF
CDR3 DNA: TGTGCCAGCAGCTTAGGTCGGACGAACGATGAAGCTTTCTTT

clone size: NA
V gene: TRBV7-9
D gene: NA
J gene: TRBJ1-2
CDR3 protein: CASSLEEGLGYGYTF
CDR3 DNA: TGTGCCAGCAGCTTAGAGGAGGGGCTGGGGTATGGCTACACCTTC

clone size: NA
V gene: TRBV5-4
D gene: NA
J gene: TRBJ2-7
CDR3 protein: CASSFAVESSYEQYF
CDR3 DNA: TGTGCCAGCAGCTTTGCAGTGGAGAGCTCCTACGAGCAGTACTTC

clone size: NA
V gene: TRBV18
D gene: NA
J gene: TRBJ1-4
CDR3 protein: CASSPAYRATNEKLFF
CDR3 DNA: TGTGCCAGCTCACCAGCTTACAGGGCAACAAATGAAAAACTGTTTTTT

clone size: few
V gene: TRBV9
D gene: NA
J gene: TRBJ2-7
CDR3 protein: CASRSDASYEQYF
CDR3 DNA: TGTGCCAGCAGATCGGACGCCTCATACGAGCAGTACTTC

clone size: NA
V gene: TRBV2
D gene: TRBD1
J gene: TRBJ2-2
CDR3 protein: CASSSGTVNTGELFF
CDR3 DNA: TGTGCCAGCAGTTCCGGGACAGTGAACACCGGGGAGCTGTTTTTT

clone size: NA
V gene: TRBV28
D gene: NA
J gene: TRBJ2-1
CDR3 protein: CASSFLRYNEQFF
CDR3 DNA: TGTGCCAGCAGTTTTCTGCGGTACAATGAGCAGTTCTTC

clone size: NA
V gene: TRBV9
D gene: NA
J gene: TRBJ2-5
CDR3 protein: CASSVASGSGETQYF
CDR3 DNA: TGTGCCAGCAGCGTAGCATCAGGGTCCGGTGAGACCCAGTACTTC

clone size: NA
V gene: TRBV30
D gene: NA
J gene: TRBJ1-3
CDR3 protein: CAWSVGNTIYF
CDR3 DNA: TGTGCCTGGAGTGTGGGAAACACCATATATTTT

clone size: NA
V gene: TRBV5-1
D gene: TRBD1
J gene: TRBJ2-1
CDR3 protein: CASSLTGGTSYNEQFF
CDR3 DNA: TGCGCCAGCAGCTTGACAGGGGGCACCTCCTACAATGAGCAGTTCTTC

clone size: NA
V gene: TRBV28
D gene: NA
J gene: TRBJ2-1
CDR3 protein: CASSRSDGHPNNEQFF
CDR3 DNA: TGTGCCAGCAGCAGAAGCGACGGACATCCTAACAATGAGCAGTTCTTC

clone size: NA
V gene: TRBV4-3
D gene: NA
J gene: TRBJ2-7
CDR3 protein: CASSQDFRPLYNYEQYF
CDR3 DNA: TGCGCCAGCAGCCAAGATTTTCGGCCCCTCTATAACTACGAGCAGTACTTC

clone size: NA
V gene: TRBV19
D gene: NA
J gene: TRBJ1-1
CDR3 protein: CASRPGFSGYTEAFF
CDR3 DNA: TGTGCCAGTAGACCCGGGTTTTCAGGGTACACTGAAGCTTTCTTT

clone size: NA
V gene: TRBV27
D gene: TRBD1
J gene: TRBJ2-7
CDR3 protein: CASAGSGTGSYEQYF
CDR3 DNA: TGTGCCAGCGCCGGATCCGGGACAGGGTCCTACGAGCAGTACTTC

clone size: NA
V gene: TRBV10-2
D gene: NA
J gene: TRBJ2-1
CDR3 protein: CASSEFKRAEQFF
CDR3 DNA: TGCGCCAGCAGTGAGTTCAAGCGGGCTGAGCAGTTCTTC

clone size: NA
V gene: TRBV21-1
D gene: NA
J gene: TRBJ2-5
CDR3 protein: CASSKSEGSWSCETQYF
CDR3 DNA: TGTGCCAGCAGCAAATCAGAGGGGTCATGGTCATGCGAGACCCAGTACTTC

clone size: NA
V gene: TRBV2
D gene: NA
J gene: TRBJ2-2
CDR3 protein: CASSARGEAGELFF
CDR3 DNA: TGTGCCAGCAGTGCTAGGGGGGAGGCCGGGGAGCTGTTTTTT